This T cell receptor beta chain was sequenced for a study of blood T cell repertoires in COVID-19. The assay was immunoSEQ multiplex PCR, and TCRdb's table has in-frame clones only and misses some. The data contain roughly 310,000 clones, 75% to 90% of them singletons. This CDR3 region has 14 residues. The V segment lost 3 bases and the J segment 6 bases; nucleotides outside the gene matches: 10. CDR1 and CDR2 (germline): GTSNPN, SVGIG (reference sequence). The sequencing input was peripheral blood. The receptor's source is a woman in her twenties or thirties with COVID-19, enrolled during active disease. The V and J genes are TRBV30 and TRBJ2-7; 8 bases agree with TRBD1. The CDR3 is CAWSPLRTGIEQYF. CDR3 sequence (DNA): TGTGCCTGGAGCCCCCTCCGGACAGGGATCGAGCAGTACTTC.